The rows below give T cell receptor beta chains drawn from one sample of a study of blood T cells in healthy people across ages. From the 5' RACE reads, TCRdb called clonotypes with MiXCR, one entry per CDR3 protein. The repertoire holds roughly 1,800,000 distinct CDR3 sequences, with less than 50% as singletons. Specimen: blood. These receptors were obtained from a woman aged 35 to 49 in good health. CDR3s include the opening cysteine and the closing phenylalanine or tryptophan. Fields, in order: J gene, CDR3 length, V gene, clone size, D gene, CDR3 DNA, CDR3 protein. The D gene is left open where the match is weak. Where a row states a size, it is once, few, many or the class of an expanded clone; other rows omit it.

j_gene: TRBJ1-5
len: 16
v_gene: TRBV27
abundance: few
d_gene: NA
CDR3nt: TGTGCCAGCAGTTTATTTTCCGGATATAGCAATCAGCCCCAGCATTTT
CDR3aa: CASSLFSGYSNQPQHF

j_gene: TRBJ2-1
len: 16
v_gene: TRBV7-3
abundance: NA
d_gene: NA
CDR3nt: TGTGCCAGCAGCCCCCGAACTGGGTCTGACGGGAATGAGCAGTTCTTC
CDR3aa: CASSPRTGSDGNEQFF

j_gene: TRBJ2-5
len: 15
v_gene: TRBV24-1
abundance: NA
d_gene: NA
CDR3nt: TGTGCCACCAGTGATTCTCCCAGCGGATGGGAGACCCAGTACTTC
CDR3aa: CATSDSPSGWETQYF

j_gene: TRBJ2-7
len: 19
v_gene: TRBV19
abundance: NA
d_gene: NA
CDR3nt: TGTGCCAGTAGTATGAGGAGGGTGCGCGGAAAGACGGTATACAATGAGCAGTACTTC
CDR3aa: CASSMRRVRGKTVYNEQYF

j_gene: TRBJ2-7
len: 13
v_gene: TRBV7-6
abundance: NA
d_gene: NA
CDR3nt: TGTGCCAGCAGCGCCACAACTCACTACGAGCAGTACTTC
CDR3aa: CASSATTHYEQYF

j_gene: TRBJ2-6
len: 15
v_gene: TRBV5-6
abundance: few
d_gene: NA
CDR3nt: TGTGCCAGCATATTGGACAGCTCTGGGGCCAACGTCCTGACTTTC
CDR3aa: CASILDSSGANVLTF

j_gene: TRBJ1-2
len: 13
v_gene: TRBV6-1
abundance: few
d_gene: NA
CDR3nt: TGTGCCAGCAGTGTTGGCAGGGACGATGGCTACACCTTC
CDR3aa: CASSVGRDDGYTF

j_gene: TRBJ2-7
len: 15
v_gene: TRBV29-1
abundance: NA
d_gene: TRBD1
CDR3nt: TGCAGCGTTCGCCCGACAGGGTCGCCAATATACGAGCAGTACTTC
CDR3aa: CSVRPTGSPIYEQYF

j_gene: TRBJ2-7
len: 17
v_gene: TRBV12-5
abundance: NA
d_gene: NA
CDR3nt: TGTGCTAGTGGTTTGGTCTGGCGTCTGGCATTTCGTCACGAGCAGTACTTC
CDR3aa: CASGLVWRLAFRHEQYF

j_gene: TRBJ2-7
len: 18
v_gene: TRBV6-2/TRBV6-3
abundance: NA
d_gene: TRBD1
CDR3nt: TGTGCCAGCAGTTACGCCCGGACAGGGGGCCATGGGTCCTACGAGCAGTACTTC
CDR3aa: CASSYARTGGHGSYEQYF

j_gene: TRBJ2-3
len: 14
v_gene: TRBV28
abundance: NA
d_gene: NA
CDR3nt: TGTGCCAGCAGGAAACGCCCTAGCACAGATACGCAGTATTTT
CDR3aa: CASRKRPSTDTQYF

j_gene: TRBJ1-1
len: 17
v_gene: TRBV12-3/TRBV12-4
abundance: NA
d_gene: TRBD1
CDR3nt: TGCGCCAGCAGCGATCCGACGGACAGGTACCGACCTTATGTGGCTTTCTTT
CDR3aa: CASSDPTDRYRPYVAFF

j_gene: TRBJ2-1
len: 14
v_gene: TRBV29-1
abundance: NA
d_gene: NA
CDR3nt: TGCAGCGTTGTTGCCGGGATTGGGACAAATGAGCAGTTCTTC
CDR3aa: CSVVAGIGTNEQFF

j_gene: TRBJ2-1
len: 14
v_gene: TRBV5-1
abundance: NA
d_gene: NA
CDR3nt: TGCGCCAGCAGCAACCCGTTTGGGTCCGCTGAGCAGTTCTTC
CDR3aa: CASSNPFGSAEQFF

j_gene: TRBJ1-2
len: 14
v_gene: TRBV5-1
abundance: NA
d_gene: TRBD1
CDR3nt: TGCGCCAGCAGCTTCCTACAGGGGACAACTGACTACACCTTC
CDR3aa: CASSFLQGTTDYTF

j_gene: TRBJ2-5
len: 11
v_gene: TRBV5-1
abundance: NA
d_gene: NA
CDR3nt: TGCGCCACGAGGACAGAAGAGACCCAGTACTTC
CDR3aa: CATRTEETQYF

j_gene: TRBJ2-5
len: 12
v_gene: TRBV29-1
abundance: NA
d_gene: TRBD1
CDR3nt: TGCAGCGTCGGACAGGGTGGGAGAACTCAGTACTTC
CDR3aa: CSVGQGGRTQYF

j_gene: TRBJ2-1
len: 10
v_gene: TRBV20-1
abundance: NA
d_gene: NA
CDR3nt: TGCAGTGCCACATTTAATGAGCAGTTCTTC
CDR3aa: CSATFNEQFF

j_gene: TRBJ2-1
len: 17
v_gene: TRBV7-2
abundance: NA
d_gene: TRBD2
CDR3nt: TGTGCCAGCACCTCCAACTCTCGGCGGGGGGGAGTGGGTGAGCAGTTCTTC
CDR3aa: CASTSNSRRGGVGEQFF

j_gene: TRBJ2-1
len: 15
v_gene: TRBV12-3/TRBV12-4
abundance: NA
d_gene: NA
CDR3nt: TGTGCCAGCAGCGCGGGACACGGATCCTACAATGAGCAGTTCTTC
CDR3aa: CASSAGHGSYNEQFF

j_gene: TRBJ2-5
len: 15
v_gene: TRBV20-1
abundance: NA
d_gene: TRBD2
CDR3nt: TGCGGTCCGCGGACTAGGGCTCTCCGCGAAGAGACCCAGTACTTC
CDR3aa: CGPRTRALREETQYF

j_gene: TRBJ2-1
len: 13
v_gene: TRBV20-1
abundance: NA
d_gene: TRBD2
CDR3nt: TGCAGTGCCCCCCGGGGGGGCAACAATGAGCAGTTCTTC
CDR3aa: CSAPRGGNNEQFF

j_gene: TRBJ2-1
len: 14
v_gene: TRBV13
abundance: NA
d_gene: TRBD2
CDR3nt: TGTGCCAGCAGCGTAGGACTAGTTTCCACTCCCCAGTTCTTC
CDR3aa: CASSVGLVSTPQFF

j_gene: TRBJ2-3
len: 17
v_gene: TRBV7-2
abundance: NA
d_gene: TRBD2
CDR3nt: TGTGCCAGCAGCTTAAAGGCTAGCGGGGGGGCCGCAGATACGCAGTATTTT
CDR3aa: CASSLKASGGAADTQYF

j_gene: TRBJ2-1
len: 13
v_gene: TRBV7-2
abundance: few
d_gene: NA
CDR3nt: TGTGCCAGCAGCGTAGTGAGGGGGAATGAGCAGTTCTTC
CDR3aa: CASSVVRGNEQFF

j_gene: TRBJ2-4
len: 15
v_gene: TRBV9
abundance: few
d_gene: TRBD2
CDR3nt: TGTGCCAGCAGCGTAGGATCGGGGGGGCCGAACATTCAGTACTTC
CDR3aa: CASSVGSGGPNIQYF

j_gene: TRBJ1-1
len: 13
v_gene: TRBV7-2
abundance: NA
d_gene: NA
CDR3nt: TGTGCCAGCTCCGTGGGACGGAACACTGAAGCTTTCTTT
CDR3aa: CASSVGRNTEAFF

j_gene: TRBJ1-1
len: 13
v_gene: TRBV20-1
abundance: NA
d_gene: NA
CDR3nt: TGCAGTGCTAGCTGCAGGCTGAACACTGAAGCTTTCTTT
CDR3aa: CSASCRLNTEAFF

j_gene: TRBJ2-3
len: 16
v_gene: TRBV4-1
abundance: NA
d_gene: TRBD2
CDR3nt: TGCGCCAGCAGCCAAGATCCCGCGGGGGGCACAGATACGCAGTATTTT
CDR3aa: CASSQDPAGGTDTQYF

j_gene: TRBJ1-2
len: 14
v_gene: TRBV5-1
abundance: NA
d_gene: NA
CDR3nt: TGCGCCAGCAGCTTGGAGGCACCTATCTATGGCTACACCTTC
CDR3aa: CASSLEAPIYGYTF

j_gene: TRBJ2-5
len: 16
v_gene: TRBV24-1
abundance: NA
d_gene: NA
CDR3nt: TGTGCCACCAGTGATTTTGGCAGAAACCTCCAAGAGACCCAGTACTTC
CDR3aa: CATSDFGRNLQETQYF

j_gene: TRBJ2-7
len: 13
v_gene: TRBV5-1
abundance: few
d_gene: NA
CDR3nt: TGCGCCAGCAGCTTAACAGGATTAAGCGAGCAGTACTTC
CDR3aa: CASSLTGLSEQYF

j_gene: TRBJ2-1
len: 14
v_gene: TRBV6-6
abundance: once
d_gene: NA
CDR3nt: TGTGCCAGCAGTTTACAGAGAGGGAACAATGAGCAGTTCTTC
CDR3aa: CASSLQRGNNEQFF

j_gene: TRBJ2-1
len: 13
v_gene: TRBV10-3
abundance: few
d_gene: NA
CDR3nt: TGTGCCATCAGTGAAACCCTCCAAGGGGAGCAGTTCTTC
CDR3aa: CAISETLQGEQFF